This T cell receptor (beta chain) was documented in a study of blood T cell repertoires in COVID-19. The germline V gene encodes CDR1 SGDLS and CDR2 YYNGEE. Trimming took 2 bases from V and 4 from J; bases not matched to a gene: 5. This CDR3 comprises 15 residues. Original data processing: The authors estimated nucleated cell counts from reference gene primer amplification. Here immunoSEQ multiplex PCR was the method, and the copy in TCRdb shows in-frame clones only, minus some. The DNA gave D and trimming, while V, J and clone size come from that table. The profile covers 250,000 to 300,000 clones, with approximately 85% appearing a single time and about 11% taken by the ten largest.

The chain recombines TRBV9 with TRBJ2-2, with TRBD1 matching 7 bases. Sequencing used peripheral blood. The source is a woman aged 65 to 85 with acute or convalescent COVID-19. The CDR3 loop is CASSVQGVPTGELFF. The CDR3, as DNA: TGTGCCAGCAGCGTTCAGGGGGTACCCACCGGGGAGCTGTTTTTT.